This T cell receptor beta chain came from a study of cytomegalovirus exposure and HLA in healthy donors (dated by TCRdb to 2016 to 2017). Study-wide context: The 666 repertoires of the first cohort and the 95 to 150 validation repertoires were produced on the same platform, according to a later analysis. The study was designed to test whether signatures of past pathogen exposure could be identified by cataloging public T cell receptors. Along with the roughly 670-subject first cohort, a separate validation cohort of over a hundred different subjects was used. The study combined high-throughput TCR immunosequencing, statistical association of individual TCRs with disease status, and machine learning to predict cytomegalovirus infection status.

Remarks on this clone: The specificity of this receptor is unknown. Qualities for individual bases were not recorded, and no much larger clone is one base off.

The CDR1 and CDR2 encoded by the germline V gene (reference sequence) are SEHNR and FQNEAQ. The CDR3 contains 14 residues, cysteine and phenylalanine counted. The read is trimmed to its CDR3 DNA, 42 bases read in frame from base 1. Between the V and J ends, shortened by 4 bases and 5 bases respectively, the junction contains 14 bases. Donors formed part of the validation cohort, which comprised 95 to 150 subjects and was distinct from the first cohort of under 850 subjects. The library was made by the immunoSEQ multiplex PCR assay. The authors' analysis ran thus. To diagnose cytomegalovirus status from the catalog of TCR beta chain sequences, a statistical classification framework was built. Sourced from immuneACCESS, this table was stored by TCRdb with only in-frame sequences that have V and J called. A share of the clones is absent; for the studies checked, an unresolved V gene accounts for under half, and the remainder has no known explanation. V and J calls and clone size are copied from that table; D and trimming were computed from the DNA. Recorded for this sample are about 220,000 clones; approximately 88% of them occurred a single time. The ten largest clonotypes hold around 15% of the sample.

General conclusions and limits of the study: The authors suggested that the approach could potentially be extended to other disease states and immunological phenotypes. A few of the identified cytomegalovirus-associated TCR beta chains were confirmed in vitro to be specific for cytomegalovirus antigens. Most TCR sequences were observed very rarely across donors, whereas some public TCRs were present in many individuals. Subsequent analysis determined that TCRs grouped into clusters in the first cohort also showed a tendency toward co-occurrence across the roughly 120 validation repertoires, and 94% of cluster scores exceeded 0. A later analysis lacked HLA typing for the validation cohort, so it scored co-occurrence in that cohort across all 120 or so repertoires. The classifier was reported to diagnose cytomegalovirus status with high specificity and sensitivity in both the original cohort and the validation cohort. The study listed 150 to 200 TCR beta chains as associated with cytomegalovirus.

The sequencing sample was made of PBMCs. The chain couples TRBV7-9 to TRBJ1-1; the D gene identity is not certain. The TCR comes from a woman under 40 in good health and CMV-seropositive. The bases read TGTGCCAGCAGCTCCTCTTTGGGGTGGACTGAAGCTTTCTTT. It encodes CASSSSLGWTEAFF.